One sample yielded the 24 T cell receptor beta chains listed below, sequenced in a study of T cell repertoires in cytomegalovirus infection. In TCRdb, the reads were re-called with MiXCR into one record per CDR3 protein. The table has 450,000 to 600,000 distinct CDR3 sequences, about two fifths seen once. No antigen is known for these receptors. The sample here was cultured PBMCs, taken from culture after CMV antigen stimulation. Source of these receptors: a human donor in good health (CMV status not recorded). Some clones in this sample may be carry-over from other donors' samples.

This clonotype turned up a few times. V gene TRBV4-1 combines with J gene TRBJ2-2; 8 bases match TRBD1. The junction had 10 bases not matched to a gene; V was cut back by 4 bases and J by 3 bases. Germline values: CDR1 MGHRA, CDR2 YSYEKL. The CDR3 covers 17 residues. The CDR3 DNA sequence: TGCGCCAGCAGCCCATCCACGACAGGGGACGACACCGGGGAGCTGTTTTTT. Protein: CASSPSTTGDDTGELFF.

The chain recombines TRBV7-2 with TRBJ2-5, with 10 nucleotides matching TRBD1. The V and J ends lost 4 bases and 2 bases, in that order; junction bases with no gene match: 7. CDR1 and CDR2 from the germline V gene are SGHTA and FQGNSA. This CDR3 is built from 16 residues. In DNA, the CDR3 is TGTGCCAGCAGCTCGGGGGACAGGGGAGGGCAAGAGACCCAGTACTTC. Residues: CASSSGDRGGQETQYF.

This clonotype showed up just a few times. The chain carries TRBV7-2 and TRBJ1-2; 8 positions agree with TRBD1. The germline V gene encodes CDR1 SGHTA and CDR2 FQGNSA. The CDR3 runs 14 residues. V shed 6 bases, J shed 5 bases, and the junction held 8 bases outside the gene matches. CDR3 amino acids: CASRSRGRIYGYTF. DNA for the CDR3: TGTGCCAGCAGAAGCAGGGGGCGCATATATGGCTACACCTTC.

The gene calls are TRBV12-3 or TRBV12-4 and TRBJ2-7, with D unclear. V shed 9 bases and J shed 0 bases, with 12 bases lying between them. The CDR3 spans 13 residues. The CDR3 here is CASARQNSYEQYF. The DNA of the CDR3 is TGTGCCAGTGCTCGTCAGAACTCCTACGAGCAGTACTTC.

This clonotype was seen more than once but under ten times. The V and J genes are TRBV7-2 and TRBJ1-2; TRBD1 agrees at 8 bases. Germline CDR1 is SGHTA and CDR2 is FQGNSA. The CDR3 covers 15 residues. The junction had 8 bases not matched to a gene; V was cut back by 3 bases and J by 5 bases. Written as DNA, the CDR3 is TGTGCCAGCAGCTTCCTTCAGGGGGCTAGGTATGGCTACACCTTC. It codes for CASSFLQGARYGYTF. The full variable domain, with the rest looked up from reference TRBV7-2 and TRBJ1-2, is GAGVSQSPSNKVTEKGKDVELRCDPISGHTALYWYRQSLGQGLEFLIYFQGNSAPDKSGLPSDRFSAERTGGSVSTLTIQRTQQEDSAVYLCASSFLQGARYGYTFGSGTRLTVV.

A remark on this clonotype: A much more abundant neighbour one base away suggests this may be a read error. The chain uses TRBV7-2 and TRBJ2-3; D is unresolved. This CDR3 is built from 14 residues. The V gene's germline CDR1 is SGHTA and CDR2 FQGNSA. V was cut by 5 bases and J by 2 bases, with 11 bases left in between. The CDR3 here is CASSVVLLTDTQYF. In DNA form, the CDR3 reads TGTGCCAGCAGCGTAGTGCTACTCACAGATACGCAGTATTTT.

For the CDR3, the DNA is TGCAGTGCTAGAGTAGCGGACCCGAGCTCCTACAATGAGCAGTTCTTC. Translating it yields CSARVADPSSYNEQFF. This sequence joins TRBV20-1 and TRBJ2-1, with D tentatively TRBD2 (6 bases). V lost 1 base to trimming and J lost 0 bases, with 13 bases between them. From germline, CDR1 is DFQATT and CDR2 SNEGSKA (reference sequence). This CDR3 has 16 residues.

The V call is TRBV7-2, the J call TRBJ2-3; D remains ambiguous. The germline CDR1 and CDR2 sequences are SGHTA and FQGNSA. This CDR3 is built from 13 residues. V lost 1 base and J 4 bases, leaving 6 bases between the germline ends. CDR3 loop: CASSLGWADTQYF. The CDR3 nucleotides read TGTGCCAGCAGCTTAGGGTGGGCAGATACGCAGTATTTT. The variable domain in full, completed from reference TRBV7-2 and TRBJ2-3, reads GAGVSQSPSNKVTEKGKDVELRCDPISGHTALYWYRQSLGQGLEFLIYFQGNSAPDKSGLPSDRFSAERTGGSVSTLTIQRTQQEDSAVYLCASSLGWADTQYFGPGTRLTVL.

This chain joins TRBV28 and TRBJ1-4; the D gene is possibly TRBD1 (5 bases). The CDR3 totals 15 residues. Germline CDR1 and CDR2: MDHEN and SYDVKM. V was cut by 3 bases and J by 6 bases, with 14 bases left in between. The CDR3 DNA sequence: TGTGCCAGCAGTTTCCCCCGGGGGAGAGATGAAAAACTGTTTTTT. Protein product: CASSFPRGRDEKLFF.

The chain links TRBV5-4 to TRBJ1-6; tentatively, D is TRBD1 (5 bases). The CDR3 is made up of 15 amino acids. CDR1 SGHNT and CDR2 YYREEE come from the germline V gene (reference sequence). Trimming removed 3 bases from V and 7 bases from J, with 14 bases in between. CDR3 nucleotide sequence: TGTGCCAGCAGCTCCCTTGTGGAGGGGAATTCACCCCTCCACTTT. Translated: CASSSLVEGNSPLHF.

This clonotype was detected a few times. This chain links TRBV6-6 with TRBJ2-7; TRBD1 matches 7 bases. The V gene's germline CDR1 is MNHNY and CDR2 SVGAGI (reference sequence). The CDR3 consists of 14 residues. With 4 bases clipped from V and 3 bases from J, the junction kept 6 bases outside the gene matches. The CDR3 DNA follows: TGTGCCAGCAGTTTACAGGGGAAGGTCTACGAGCAGTACTTC. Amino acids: CASSLQGKVYEQYF.

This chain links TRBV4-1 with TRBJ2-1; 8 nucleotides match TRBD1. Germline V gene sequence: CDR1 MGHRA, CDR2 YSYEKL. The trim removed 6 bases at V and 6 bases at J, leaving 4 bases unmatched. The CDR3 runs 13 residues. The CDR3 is CASRQTGVNEQFF. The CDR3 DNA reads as TGCGCCAGCAGACAGACAGGGGTCAATGAGCAGTTCTTC.

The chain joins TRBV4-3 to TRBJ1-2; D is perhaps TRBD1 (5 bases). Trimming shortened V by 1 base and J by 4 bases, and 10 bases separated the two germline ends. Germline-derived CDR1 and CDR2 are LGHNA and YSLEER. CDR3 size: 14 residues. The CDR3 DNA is TGCGCCAGCAGCCAAGGCCCAGGGATCTATGGCTACACCTTC. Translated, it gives CASSQGPGIYGYTF.

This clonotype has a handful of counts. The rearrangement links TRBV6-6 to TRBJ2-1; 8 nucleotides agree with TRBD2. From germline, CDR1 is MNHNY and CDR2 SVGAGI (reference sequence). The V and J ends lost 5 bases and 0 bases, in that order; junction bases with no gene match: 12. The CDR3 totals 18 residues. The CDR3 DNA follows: TGTGCCAGCAGTACCCCAAGAAATACTAGCGGCTCCTACAATGAGCAGTTCTTC. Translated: CASSTPRNTSGSYNEQFF.

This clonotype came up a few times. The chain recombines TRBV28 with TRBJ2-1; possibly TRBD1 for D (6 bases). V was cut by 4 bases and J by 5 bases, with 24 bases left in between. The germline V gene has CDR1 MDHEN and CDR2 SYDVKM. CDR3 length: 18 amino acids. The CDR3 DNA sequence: TGTGCCAGCAGTTCCCTTAGGACTGCCGGGACACTAAACAATGAGCAGTTCTTC. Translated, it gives CASSSLRTAGTLNNEQFF.

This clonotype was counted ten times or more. DNA of the CDR3: TGTGCCAGCAGCTTAGTGTCTCAGGGGGGACCCTACGAGCAGTACTTC. Protein sequence: CASSLVSQGGPYEQYF. V gene TRBV7-2 combines with J gene TRBJ2-7, with D perhaps TRBD1 (7 bases). Germline lookup yields CDR1 SGHTA and CDR2 FQGNSA. The CDR3 contains 16 residues. With 1 base removed from V and 2 bases from J, the gap between germline ends came to 15 bases.

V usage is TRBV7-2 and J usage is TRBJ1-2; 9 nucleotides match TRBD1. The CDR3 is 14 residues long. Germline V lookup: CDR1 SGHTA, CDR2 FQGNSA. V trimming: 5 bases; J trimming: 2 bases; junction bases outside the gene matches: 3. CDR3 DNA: TGTGCCAGCAGCATGGACAGGGGAAACTATGGCTACACCTTC. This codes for CASSMDRGNYGYTF.

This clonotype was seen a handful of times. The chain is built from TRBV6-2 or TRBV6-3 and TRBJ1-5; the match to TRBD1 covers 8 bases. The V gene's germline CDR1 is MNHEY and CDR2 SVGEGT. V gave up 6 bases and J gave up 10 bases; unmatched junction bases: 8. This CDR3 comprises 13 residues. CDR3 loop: CASSSGQGGPQHF. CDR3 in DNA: TGTGCCAGCAGCTCCGGACAGGGAGGTCCCCAGCATTTT.

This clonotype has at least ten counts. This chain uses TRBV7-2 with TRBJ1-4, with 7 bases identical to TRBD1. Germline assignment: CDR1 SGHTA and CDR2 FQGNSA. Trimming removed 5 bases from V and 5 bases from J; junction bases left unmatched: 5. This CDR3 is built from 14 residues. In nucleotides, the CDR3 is TGTGCCAGCAGCGAACGACAGGGAAATGAAAAACTGTTTTTT. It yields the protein CASSERQGNEKLFF.

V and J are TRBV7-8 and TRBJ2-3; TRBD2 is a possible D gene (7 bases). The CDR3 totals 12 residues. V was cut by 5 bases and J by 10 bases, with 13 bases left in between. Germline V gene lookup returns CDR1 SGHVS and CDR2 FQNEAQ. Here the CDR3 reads CASSGGGEAQYF. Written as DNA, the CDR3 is TGTGCCAGCAGCGGCGGGGGCGAGGCGCAGTATTTT.

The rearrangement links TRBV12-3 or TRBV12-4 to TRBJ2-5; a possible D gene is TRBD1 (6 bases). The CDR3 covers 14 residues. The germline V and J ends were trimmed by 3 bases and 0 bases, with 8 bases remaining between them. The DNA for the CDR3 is TGTGCCAGCAGTTTCGGACAGTACCAAGAGACCCAGTACTTC. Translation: CASSFGQYQETQYF.

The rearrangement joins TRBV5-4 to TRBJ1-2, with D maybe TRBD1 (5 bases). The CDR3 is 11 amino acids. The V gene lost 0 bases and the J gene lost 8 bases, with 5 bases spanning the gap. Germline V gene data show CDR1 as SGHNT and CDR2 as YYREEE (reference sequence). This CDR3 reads CASSLGTGYTF. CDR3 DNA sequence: TGTGCCAGCAGCTTGGGGACAGGCTACACCTTC.

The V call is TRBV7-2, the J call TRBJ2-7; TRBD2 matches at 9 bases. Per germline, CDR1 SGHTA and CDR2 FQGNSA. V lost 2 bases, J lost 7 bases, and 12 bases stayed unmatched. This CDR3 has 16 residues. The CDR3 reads CASSLYSGRPLGEQYF. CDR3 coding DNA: TGTGCCAGCAGCTTATATAGCGGGAGACCCTTAGGGGAGCAGTACTTC.

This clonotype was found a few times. The chain's CDR3 is CATSKGLADTQYF. CDR3 in DNA: TGTGCCACCAGCAAGGGGTTGGCAGATACGCAGTATTTT. V is TRBV15 and J is TRBJ2-3, with TRBD1 as a possible D gene (5 bases). CDR1 and CDR2 from the germline V gene are LNHNV and YYDKDF (reference sequence). CDR3 size: 13 residues. V was cut by 4 bases and J by 4 bases, with 9 bases left in between.